This T cell receptor beta chain was retrieved from a study of T-cell reconstitution after alpha-beta-depleted transplantation in children (dated by TCRdb to between 2015 and 2016). At the level of the whole study: Using TCR repertoire profiling, the study followed T-cell immune reconstitution in a quantitative way in children after TCRalphabeta/CD19-depleted allogeneic hematopoietic cell transplantation.

As concerns this clonotype: The antigen this receptor binds is unknown. There are no base qualities to consult, and no much larger clone falls within one base.

From the cysteine up to the phenylalanine, the CDR3 has a length of 14 residues. Only the CDR3 DNA stays, 42 bases, in frame from base 1. V has 3 bases trimmed and J has 4 bases trimmed; junction bases matching no gene number 6. Based on the germline V gene, the CDR1 and CDR2 sequences are SGHRS and YFSETQ. The library was produced with PCR. Instrument on record: Illumina HiSeq 2500. To normalize quantification of the TCRbeta repertoire, the TCR libraries were built with molecular barcoding that relied on unique molecular identifiers. TCRdb applied fastp at Q25 and MiXCR to the public reads, then kept only in-frame beta chains. Rows merge per CDR3 protein into single entries with the most common DNA and genes. Here the sample has hundreds of thousands of distinct CDR3 sequences; roughly 17% occur a single time. Of the sample, around 0.96% falls within the top ten clones.

The sequence was collected from a human donor who donated a stem cell graft to a child with acute myeloid leukemia. The rearrangement combines TRBV5-1 with TRBJ1-2; 7 central nucleotides agree with TRBD1. The sample was PBMCs from the stem cell graft donor, taken from the stem cell graft. CDR3 region: CASSYPDRAYGYTF. Read as DNA, the sequence is TGCGCCAGCAGCTACCCCGACAGGGCCTATGGCTACACCTTC.